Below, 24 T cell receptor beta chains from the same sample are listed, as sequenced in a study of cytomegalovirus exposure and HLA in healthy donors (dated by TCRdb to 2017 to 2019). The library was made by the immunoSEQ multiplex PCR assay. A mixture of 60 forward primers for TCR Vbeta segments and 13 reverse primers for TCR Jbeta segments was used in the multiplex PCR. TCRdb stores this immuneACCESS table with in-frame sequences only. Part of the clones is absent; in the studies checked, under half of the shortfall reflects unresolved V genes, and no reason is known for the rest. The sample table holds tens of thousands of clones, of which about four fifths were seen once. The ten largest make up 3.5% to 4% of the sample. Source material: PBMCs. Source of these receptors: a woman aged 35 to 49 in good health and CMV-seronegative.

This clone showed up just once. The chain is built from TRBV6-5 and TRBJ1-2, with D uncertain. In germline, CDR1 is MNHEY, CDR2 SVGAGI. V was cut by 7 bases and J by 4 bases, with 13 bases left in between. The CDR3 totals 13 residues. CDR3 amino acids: CASKRSVGYGYTF. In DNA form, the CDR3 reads TGTGCCAGCAAGCGCAGTGTAGGCTATGGCTACACCTTC.

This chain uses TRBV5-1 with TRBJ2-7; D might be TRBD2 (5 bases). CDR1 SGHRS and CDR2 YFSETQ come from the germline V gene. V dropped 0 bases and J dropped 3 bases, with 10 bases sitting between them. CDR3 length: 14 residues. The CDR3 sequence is CASSLDGVGYEQYF. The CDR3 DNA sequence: TGCGCCAGCAGCTTGGACGGGGTAGGCTACGAGCAGTACTTC.

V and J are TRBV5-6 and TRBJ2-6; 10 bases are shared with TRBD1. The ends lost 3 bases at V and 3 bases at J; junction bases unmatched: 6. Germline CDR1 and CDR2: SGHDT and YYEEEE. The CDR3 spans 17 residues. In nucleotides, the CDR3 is TGTGCCAGCAGCTATGGGACAGGGGTCTTTGGGGCCAACGTCCTGACTTTC. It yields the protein CASSYGTGVFGANVLTF.

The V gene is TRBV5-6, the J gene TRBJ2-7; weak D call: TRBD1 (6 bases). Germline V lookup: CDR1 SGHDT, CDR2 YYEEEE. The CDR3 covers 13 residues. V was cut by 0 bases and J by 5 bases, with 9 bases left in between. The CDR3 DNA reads TGTGCCAGCAGCTTGGACAGGGTAAACGAGCAGTACTTC. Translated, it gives CASSLDRVNEQYF. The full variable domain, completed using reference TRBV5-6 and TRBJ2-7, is DAGVTQSPTHLIKTRGQQVTLRCSPKSGHDTVSWYQQALGQGPQFIFQYYEEEERQRGNFPDRFSGHQFPNYSSELNVNALLLGDSALYLCASSLDRVNEQYFGPGTRLTVT.

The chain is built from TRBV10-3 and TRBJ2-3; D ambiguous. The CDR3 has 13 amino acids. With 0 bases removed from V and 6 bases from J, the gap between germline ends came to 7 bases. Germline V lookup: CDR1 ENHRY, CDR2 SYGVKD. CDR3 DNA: TGTGCCATCAGTGAGTCGTCTGCGGATACGCAGTATTTT. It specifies CAISESSADTQYF.

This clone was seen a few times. The CDR3 region is CASSNFASGGGSYEQYF. The DNA for the CDR3 is TGTGCCAGTAGTAATTTTGCTAGCGGGGGAGGGTCCTACGAGCAGTACTTC. J is TRBJ2-7 and V is TRBV19; 10 bases map to TRBD2. Losses at the gene ends were 4 bases for V and 1 base for J; bases not matched to a gene: 10. CDR3 size: 17 residues. Germline assignment: CDR1 LNHDA and CDR2 SQIVND (reference sequence).

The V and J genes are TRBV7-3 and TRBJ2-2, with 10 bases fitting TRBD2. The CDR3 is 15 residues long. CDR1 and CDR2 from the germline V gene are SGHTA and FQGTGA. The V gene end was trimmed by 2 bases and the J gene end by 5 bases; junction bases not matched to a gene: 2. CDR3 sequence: CASSLPSGGTGELFF. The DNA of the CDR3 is TGTGCCAGCAGCTTACCTAGCGGGGGAACCGGGGAGCTGTTTTTT.

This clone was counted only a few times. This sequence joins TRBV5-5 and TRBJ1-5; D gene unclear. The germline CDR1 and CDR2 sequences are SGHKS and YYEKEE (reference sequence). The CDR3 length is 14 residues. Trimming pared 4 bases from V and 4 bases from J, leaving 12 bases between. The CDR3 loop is CASSPSSGNQPQHF. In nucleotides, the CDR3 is TGTGCCAGCAGCCCTAGTAGCGGGAATCAGCCCCAGCATTTT. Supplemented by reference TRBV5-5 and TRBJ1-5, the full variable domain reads DAGVTQSPTHLIKTRGQQVTLRCSPISGHKSVSWYQQVLGQGPQFIFQYYEKEERGRGNFPDRFSARQFPNYSSELNVNALLLGDSALYLCASSPSSGNQPQHFGDGTRLSIL.

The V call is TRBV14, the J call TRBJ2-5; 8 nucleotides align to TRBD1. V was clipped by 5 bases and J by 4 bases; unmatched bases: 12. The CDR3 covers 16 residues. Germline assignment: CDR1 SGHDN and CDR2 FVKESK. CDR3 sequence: CASSVSGTGIRETQYF. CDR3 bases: TGTGCCAGCAGCGTCTCCGGGACAGGCATCCGAGAGACCCAGTACTTC.

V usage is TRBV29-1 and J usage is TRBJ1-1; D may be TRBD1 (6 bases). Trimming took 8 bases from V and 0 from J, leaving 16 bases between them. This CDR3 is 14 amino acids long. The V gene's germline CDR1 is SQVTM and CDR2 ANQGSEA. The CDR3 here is CSTDSSNVNTEAFF. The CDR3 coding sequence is TGCAGCACGGACAGCTCTAATGTGAACACTGAAGCTTTCTTT.

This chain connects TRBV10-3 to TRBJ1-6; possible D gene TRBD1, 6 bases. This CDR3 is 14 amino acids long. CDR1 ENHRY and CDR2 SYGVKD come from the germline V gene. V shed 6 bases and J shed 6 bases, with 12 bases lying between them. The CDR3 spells CAIRGDTSNSPLHF. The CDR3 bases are TGTGCCATCAGGGGGGACACAAGTAATTCACCCCTCCACTTT.

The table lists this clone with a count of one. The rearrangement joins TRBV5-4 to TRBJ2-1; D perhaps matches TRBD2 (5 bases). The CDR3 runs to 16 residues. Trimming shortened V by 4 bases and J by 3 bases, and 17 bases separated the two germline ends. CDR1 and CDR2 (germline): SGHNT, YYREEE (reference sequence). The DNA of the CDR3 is TGTGCCAGCAGCCCACCCCGGAGCGGCCACTACAATGAGCAGTTCTTC. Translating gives CASSPPRSGHYNEQFF.

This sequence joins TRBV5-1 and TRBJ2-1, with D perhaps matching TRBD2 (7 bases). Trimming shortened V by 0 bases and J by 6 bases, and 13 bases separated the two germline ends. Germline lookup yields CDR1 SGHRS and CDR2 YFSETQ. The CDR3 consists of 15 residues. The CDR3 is CASSLVGGPRNEQFF. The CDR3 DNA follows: TGCGCCAGCAGCTTGGTGGGGGGGCCCCGCAATGAGCAGTTCTTC.

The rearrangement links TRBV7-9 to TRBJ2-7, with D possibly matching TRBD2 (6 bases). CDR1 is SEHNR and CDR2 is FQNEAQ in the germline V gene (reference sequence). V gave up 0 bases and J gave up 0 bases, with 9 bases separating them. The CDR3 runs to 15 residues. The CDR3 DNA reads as TGTGCCAGCAGCTTAGCACCTAGCGTCTCCTACGAGCAGTACTTC. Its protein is CASSLAPSVSYEQYF.

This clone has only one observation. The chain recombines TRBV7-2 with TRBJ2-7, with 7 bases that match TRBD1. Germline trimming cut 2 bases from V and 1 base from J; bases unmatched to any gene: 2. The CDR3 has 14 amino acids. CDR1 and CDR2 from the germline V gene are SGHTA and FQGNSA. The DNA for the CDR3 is TGTGCCAGCAGCTTACAGGGACAGTCCTACGAGCAGTACTTC. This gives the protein CASSLQGQSYEQYF.

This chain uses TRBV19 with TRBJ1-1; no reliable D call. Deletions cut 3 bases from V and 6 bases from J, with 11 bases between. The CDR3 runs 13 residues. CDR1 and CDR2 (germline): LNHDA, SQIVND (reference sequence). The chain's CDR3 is CASSITTYAEAFF. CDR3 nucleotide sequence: TGTGCCAGTAGTATTACAACGTACGCTGAAGCTTTCTTT.

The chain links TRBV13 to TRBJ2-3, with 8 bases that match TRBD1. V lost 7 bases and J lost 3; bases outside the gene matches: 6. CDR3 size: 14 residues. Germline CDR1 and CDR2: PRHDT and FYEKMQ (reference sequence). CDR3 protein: CASTDRGGTDTQYF. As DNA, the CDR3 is TGTGCCAGCACAGACAGGGGAGGAACAGATACGCAGTATTTT.

CDR3 loop: CASSPPAGTRANYGYTF. As DNA, the CDR3 is TGTGCCAGCAGCCCTCCGGCAGGGACTAGGGCTAACTATGGCTACACCTTC. The rearrangement uses TRBV28 and TRBJ1-2, with D perhaps matching TRBD1 (5 bases). Germline lookup yields CDR1 MDHEN and CDR2 SYDVKM. The ends were cut back, 6 bases at V and 0 bases at J, with 20 bases in the middle. This CDR3 spans 17 amino acids.

CDR3 residues: CSVETGISGNTIYF. The DNA for the CDR3 is TGCAGCGTTGAAACGGGTATCTCTGGAAACACCATATATTTT. The chain links TRBV29-1 to TRBJ1-3; D remains unclear. CDR1 and CDR2 from the germline V gene are SQVTM and ANQGSEA. The V gene lost 2 bases and the J gene lost 0 bases, with 8 bases spanning the gap. The CDR3 is 14 residues long.

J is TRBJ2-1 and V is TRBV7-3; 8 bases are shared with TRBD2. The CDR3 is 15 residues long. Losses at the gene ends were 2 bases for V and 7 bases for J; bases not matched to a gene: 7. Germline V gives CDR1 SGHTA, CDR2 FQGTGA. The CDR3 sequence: CASSLARGAGNEQFF. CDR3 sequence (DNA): TGTGCCAGCAGCTTAGCGCGGGGGGCGGGTAATGAGCAGTTCTTC. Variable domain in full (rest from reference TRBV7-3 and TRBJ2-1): GAGVSQTPSNKVTEKGKYVELRCDPISGHTALYWYRQSLGQGPEFLIYFQGTGAADDSGLPNDRFFAVRPEGSVSTLKIQRTERGDSAVYLCASSLARGAGNEQFFGPGTRLTVL.

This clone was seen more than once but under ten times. CDR3 sequence (DNA): TGTGCTAGTGGTTTGGTAGGGGGAGAGTCCACTCAGCCCCAGCATTTT. It codes for CASGLVGGESTQPQHF. V usage is TRBV12-5 and J usage is TRBJ1-5, with D possibly matching TRBD1 (6 bases). The germline gives CDR1 LGHNT, CDR2 FRNRAP. The CDR3 is made up of 16 amino acids. Trimming shortened V by 0 bases and J by 6 bases, and 15 bases separated the two germline ends.

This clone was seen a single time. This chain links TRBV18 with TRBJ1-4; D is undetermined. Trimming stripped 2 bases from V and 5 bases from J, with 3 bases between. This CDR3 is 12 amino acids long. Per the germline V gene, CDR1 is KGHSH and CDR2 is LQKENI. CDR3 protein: CASSPENEKLFF. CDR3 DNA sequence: TGTGCCAGCTCACCAGAGAATGAAAAACTGTTTTTT.

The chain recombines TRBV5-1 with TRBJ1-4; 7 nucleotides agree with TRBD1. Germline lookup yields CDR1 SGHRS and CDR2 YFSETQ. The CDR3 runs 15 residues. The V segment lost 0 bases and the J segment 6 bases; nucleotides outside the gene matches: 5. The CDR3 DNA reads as TGCGCCAGCAGCTTGGAGGGGGCAGTGGATGAAAAACTGTTTTTT. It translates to CASSLEGAVDEKLFF.

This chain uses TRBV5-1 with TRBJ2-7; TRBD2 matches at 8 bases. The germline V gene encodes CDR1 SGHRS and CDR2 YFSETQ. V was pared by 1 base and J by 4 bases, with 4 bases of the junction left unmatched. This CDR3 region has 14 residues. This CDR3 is CASSLYSGEYEQYF. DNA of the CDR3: TGCGCCAGCAGCTTGTATAGCGGGGAATACGAGCAGTACTTC.